The rows below give T cell receptor beta chains drawn from one sample of a study of response to subunit inactivated influenza vaccine. Via MiXCR, TCRdb re-called the RT-PCR reads, giving one row per CDR3 protein. This table holds over 650,000 distinct CDR3 sequences, 15% to 20% found once. Sequencing was performed on PBMCs from blood, taken about 5 days after vaccination. Every receptor here comes from a man aged 45-65 years who received an inactivated influenza vaccine. Both conserved end residues are part of each CDR3. The D gene is left open where the match is weak. Part of the rows lack a size; the others show once, few, many or a class for expanded clones.

j_call,v_call,clone_size,d_call,cdr3_aa,cdr3_nt
TRBJ2-1,TRBV7-9,few,TRBD1,CASSSFTGDNEQFF,TGTGCCAGCAGCTCCTTTACAGGGGACAATGAGCAGTTCTTC
TRBJ1-1,TRBV20-1,NA,NA,CSASVAAFF,TGCAGTGCTAGTGTGGCTGCTTTCTTT
TRBJ2-7,TRBV20-1,NA,TRBD1,CSAREQGAETYEQYF,TGCAGTGCTAGGGAGCAGGGGGCAGAAACCTACGAGCAGTACTTC
TRBJ1-1,TRBV5-1,NA,NA,CASSQRQASDTEAFF,TGCGCCAGCAGCCAACGGCAGGCGTCGGACACTGAAGCTTTCTTT
TRBJ1-6,TRBV15,NA,NA,CATAASNNSPLHF,TGTGCCACCGCGGCGTCAAATAATTCACCCCTCCACTTT
TRBJ2-5,TRBV29-1,NA,TRBD1,CSVDRGLETQYF,TGCAGCGTTGACAGGGGGCTAGAGACCCAGTACTTC
TRBJ2-7,TRBV28,NA,NA,CASRRQRTYEQYF,TGTGCCAGCCGGAGACAGCGAACCTACGAGCAGTACTTC
TRBJ2-7,TRBV11-2,NA,NA,CASSLTRLPYEQYF,TGTGCCAGCAGCCTGACCCGGCTACCCTACGAGCAGTACTTC
TRBJ2-3,TRBV20-1,few,NA,CSARYFKSDSTDTQYF,TGCAGTGCTAGATACTTCAAGAGCGATAGCACAGATACGCAGTATTTT
TRBJ2-5,TRBV2,few,TRBD1,CASSEERDRGETQYF,TGTGCCAGCAGTGAAGAGCGGGACAGGGGGGAGACCCAGTACTTC
TRBJ2-2,TRBV12-3/TRBV12-4,few,TRBD1,CASSWSRGRVELFF,TGTGCCAGCAGTTGGTCCAGGGGGCGGGTGGAGCTGTTTTTT
TRBJ2-3,TRBV12-3/TRBV12-4,many,TRBD2,CASSSGLAGLADTQYF,TGTGCCAGCAGTTCGGGACTAGCGGGACTCGCAGATACGCAGTATTTT
TRBJ2-2,TRBV13,NA,NA,CASSGGLWDTGELFF,TGTGCCAGCAGCGGGGGACTTTGGGACACCGGGGAGCTGTTTTTT
TRBJ2-1,TRBV15,few,NA,CATSSAYYNEQFF,TGTGCCACCAGCAGCGCGTACTACAATGAGCAGTTCTTC
TRBJ2-1,TRBV19,NA,TRBD2,CASSPGAGGSYNEQFF,TGTGCCAGTAGCCCGGGAGCGGGAGGGTCCTACAATGAGCAGTTCTTC
TRBJ1-1,TRBV3-1,few,NA,CASSQARAEAFF,TGTGCCAGCAGCCAAGCGAGGGCCGAAGCTTTCTTT
TRBJ1-1,TRBV25-1,NA,NA,CASSERGNTEAFF,TGTGCCAGCAGTGAGAGGGGGAACACTGAAGCTTTCTTT
TRBJ2-1,TRBV11-2,NA,NA,CASSLDSGGYNEQFF,TGTGCCAGCAGCTTAGATAGCGGAGGCTACAATGAGCAGTTCTTC
TRBJ1-5,TRBV20-1,NA,NA,CSARDERAGQPQHF,TGCAGTGCTAGAGATGAAAGGGCTGGGCAGCCCCAGCATTTT
TRBJ2-7,TRBV2,NA,NA,CASSPRGGFGNEQYF,TGTGCCAGCAGCCCTAGGGGGGGTTTCGGGAACGAGCAGTACTTC
TRBJ2-1,TRBV7-2,few,TRBD1,CASSYFRGRLLANEQFF,TGTGCCAGCAGCTATTTCAGGGGGCGCTTGTTGGCCAATGAGCAGTTCTTC
TRBJ2-7,TRBV20-1,few,TRBD1,CSASLDRGRGEQYF,TGCAGTGCTAGCTTGGACAGGGGGCGAGGCGAGCAGTACTTC
TRBJ2-7,TRBV7-2,NA,NA,CASSLEASGGYYEQYF,TGTGCCAGCAGCTTAGAAGCCTCTGGGGGGTATTACGAGCAGTACTTC
TRBJ2-3,TRBV24-1,NA,NA,CATSGVDHLTDTQYF,TGTGCCACCAGTGGCGTAGATCACCTCACAGATACGCAGTATTTT
TRBJ2-7,TRBV4-2,few,NA,CASSQGGRVEQYF,TGTGCCAGCAGCCAAGGGGGCAGGGTGGAGCAGTACTTC
TRBJ2-5,TRBV29-1,few,NA,CSVVSSGETQYF,TGCAGCGTTGTCTCGAGCGGAGAGACCCAGTACTTC
TRBJ1-4,TRBV6-5,few,NA,CASSTDSGRPNEKLFF,TGTGCCAGCAGTACCGACAGTGGGAGACCTAATGAAAAACTGTTTTTT
TRBJ1-1,TRBV5-5,NA,NA,CASSFMPGGNTEAFF,TGTGCCAGCAGCTTTATGCCCGGTGGGAACACTGAAGCTTTCTTT
TRBJ2-3,TRBV19,NA,NA,CASSIPGSDTQYF,TGTGCCAGTAGTATCCCGGGCTCCGATACGCAGTATTTT
TRBJ2-3,TRBV7-2,many,TRBD2,CASSLNIAGGTDTQYF,TGTGCCAGCAGCCTTAATATAGCGGGAGGCACAGATACGCAGTATTTT
TRBJ2-7,TRBV4-1,NA,NA,CASSQINTEQYF,TGCGCCAGCAGCCAGATCAATACGGAGCAGTACTTC
TRBJ2-7,TRBV6-2/TRBV6-3,many,NA,CASRHLTGSYEQYF,TGTGCCAGCAGGCACCTGACAGGCTCCTACGAGCAGTACTTC
TRBJ1-1,TRBV12-3/TRBV12-4,NA,NA,CASSLAGARGVAFF,TGTGCCAGCAGTTTAGCAGGGGCCCGAGGGGTTGCTTTCTTT
TRBJ2-5,TRBV7-2,few,TRBD1,CASSHNRGRQETQYF,TGTGCCAGCAGCCATAACAGGGGGCGGCAAGAGACCCAGTACTTC
TRBJ2-7,TRBV3-1,few,TRBD1,CASSPSWTGLYEQYF,TGTGCCAGCAGCCCCTCATGGACAGGCCTCTACGAGCAGTACTTC
TRBJ2-1,TRBV7-9,few,TRBD2,CASILSGQIGHEQFF,TGTGCCAGCATCCTTAGCGGGCAGATAGGGCATGAGCAGTTCTTC
TRBJ2-7,TRBV6-2/TRBV6-3,NA,TRBD1,CASSSLGTGGSEQYF,TGTGCCAGCAGTTCTCTAGGGACAGGGGGCTCCGAGCAGTACTTC
TRBJ2-5,TRBV9,NA,NA,CASSVATGFKETQYF,TGTGCCAGCAGCGTAGCTACAGGTTTCAAAGAGACCCAGTACTTC
TRBJ2-2,TRBV7-8,NA,NA,CASSLVSSPTGELFF,TGTGCCAGCAGCTTAGTTTCCTCTCCCACCGGGGAGCTGTTTTTT
TRBJ1-6,TRBV7-9,NA,NA,CASSLDGLYSPLHF,TGTGCCAGCAGCTTAGATGGTCTATATTCACCCCTCCACTTT
TRBJ2-1,TRBV5-6,NA,NA,CASSLLGPVYNEQFF,TGTGCCAGCAGCCTGCTCGGGCCCGTCTACAATGAGCAGTTCTTC
TRBJ1-4,TRBV20-1,few,NA,CSAQRGATNEKLFF,TGCAGTGCTCAGAGGGGGGCGACTAATGAAAAACTGTTTTTT
TRBJ2-2,TRBV28,many,NA,CASTWARLFSATGELFF,TGTGCCAGCACTTGGGCCCGCCTTTTTTCGGCCACCGGGGAGCTGTTTTTT
TRBJ1-2,TRBV9,NA,TRBD1,CASSESGQLYGYTF,TGTGCCAGCAGCGAATCGGGACAGCTCTATGGCTACACCTTC
TRBJ2-2,TRBV3-1,NA,TRBD1,CASSQRDRDTGELFF,TGTGCCAGCAGCCAAAGGGACAGGGACACCGGGGAGCTGTTTTTT
TRBJ2-6,TRBV7-9,few,NA,CASSFAVPGANVLTF,TGTGCCAGCAGCTTCGCGGTCCCTGGGGCCAACGTCCTGACTTTC
TRBJ2-7,TRBV7-2,NA,NA,CASSRHATYEQYF,TGTGCCAGCAGCCGGCACGCGACCTACGAGCAGTACTTC